The next 5 T cell receptor beta chains were all read from a single sample in a study of human T cells and chemical hapten exposure. Time point defined: pre-sensitization, week 0. As to treatment: therapeutic diphenylcyclopropenone sensitization with weekly scalp DPC. TCRdb processed the RACE reads anew with MiXCR; each CDR3 protein has one entry. The sample lists 350,000 to 450,000 distinct CDR3 sequences; roughly 4.6% were seen once. Here the sequenced sample was whole blood, taken in connection with sensitization to the hapten diphenylcyclopropenone (DPC). Receptors were obtained from a woman in her forties or fifties with alopecia areata. Some clones in this sample may be carry-over from other donors' samples.

This clonotype was picked up many times. The rearrangement uses TRBV7-9 and TRBJ1-2; D is ambiguous. Germline V gene sequence: CDR1 SEHNR, CDR2 FQNEAQ (reference sequence). The CDR3 length is 10 residues. The ends were cut back, 5 bases at V and 12 bases at J, with 10 bases in the middle. CDR3 in amino acids: CASSPLFDTF. Here the CDR3 DNA reads TGTGCCAGCAGCCCCCTATTCGACACCTTC.

This clonotype was recorded at least ten times. The J gene is TRBJ2-1, the V gene TRBV5-1; 13 positions agree with TRBD2. Trimming cost V 3 bases and J 5 bases; bases outside gene matches: 5. In germline, CDR1 is SGHRS, CDR2 YFSETQ. There are 16 residues in the CDR3. The CDR3 region has the DNA TGCGCCAGCAGCTGGGAGGGACTAGCGGGGAACAATGAGCAGTTCTTC. This sequence encodes CASSWEGLAGNNEQFF.

This clonotype was counted between two and nine times. This chain joins TRBV7-2 and TRBJ2-3, with 8 bases lining up with TRBD2. Looked up from germline, CDR1 is SGHTA and CDR2 is FQGNSA. V trimming: 5 bases; J trimming: 4 bases; junction bases outside the gene matches: 5. The CDR3 length is 14 residues. The CDR3: CASSPGLVPDTQYF. The CDR3 DNA follows: TGTGCCAGCAGCCCGGGACTAGTCCCAGATACGCAGTATTTT.

V is TRBV6-6 and J is TRBJ2-6, with TRBD2 as a possible D gene (5 bases). In germline, CDR1 is MNHNY, CDR2 SVGAGI (reference sequence). The CDR3 covers 15 residues. V gave up 6 bases and J gave up 3 bases, with 12 bases separating them. The CDR3: CASSIFEGGANVLTF. The CDR3 DNA is TGTGCCAGCAGCATCTTCGAGGGTGGGGCCAACGTCCTGACTTTC.

The sample holds a few counts of this clonotype. This chain connects TRBV29-1 to TRBJ2-1; D uncertain. The germline V gene encodes CDR1 SQVTM and CDR2 ANQGSEA. The length of the CDR3 is 12 residues. With 5 bases removed from V and 0 bases from J, the gap between germline ends came to 5 bases. The CDR3 DNA is TGCAGCGTTAAGAGCTCCTACAATGAGCAGTTCTTC. This gives the protein CSVKSSYNEQFF.